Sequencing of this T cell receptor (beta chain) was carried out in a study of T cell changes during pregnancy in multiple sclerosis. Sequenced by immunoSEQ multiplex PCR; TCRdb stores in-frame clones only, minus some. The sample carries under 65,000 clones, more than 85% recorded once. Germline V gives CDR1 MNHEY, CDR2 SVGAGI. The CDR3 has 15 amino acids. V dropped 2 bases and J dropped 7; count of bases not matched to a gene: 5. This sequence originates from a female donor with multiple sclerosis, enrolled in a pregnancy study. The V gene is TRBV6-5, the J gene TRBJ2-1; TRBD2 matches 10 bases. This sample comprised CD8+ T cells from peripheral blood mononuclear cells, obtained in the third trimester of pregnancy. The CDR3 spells CASSYGLAGDNEQFF. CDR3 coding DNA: TGTGCCAGCAGTTACGGGCTAGCGGGAGATAATGAGCAGTTCTTC.